Each of the 14 T cell receptor beta chains below was sequenced from the same sample in a study of cytomegalovirus exposure and HLA in healthy donors. PCR used 60 Vbeta primers and 13 Jbeta primers. The protocol was immunoSEQ multiplex PCR, while the TCRdb copy is restricted to in-frame clones and leaves out a portion. The sample shows more than 150,000 clones, approximately 88% of them seen only once. Sequencing input: PBMCs. All receptors derive from a woman between 18 and 29 years old in good health and CMV-seronegative.

The rearrangement links TRBV30 to TRBJ1-6; D not certain. There are 15 residues in the CDR3. Germline values: CDR1 GTSNPN, CDR2 SVGIG (reference sequence). Trimming stripped 4 bases from V and 0 bases from J, with 10 bases between. CDR3 nucleotides: TGTGCCTGGACTCCTTTTAACTCCTATAATTCACCCCTCCACTTT. This gives the protein CAWTPFNSYNSPLHF.

V is TRBV4-1 and J is TRBJ1-3; D unresolved. This CDR3 spans 15 amino acids. Deletions cut 4 bases from V and 0 bases from J, with 10 bases between. Germline V gene data show CDR1 as MGHRA and CDR2 as YSYEKL. CDR3 bases: TGCGCCAGCAGCCCAGGATTCAGCTCTGGAAACACCATATATTTT. The encoded protein is CASSPGFSSGNTIYF.

This clone was recorded once. V and J are TRBV4-2 and TRBJ1-2; perhaps TRBD1 as D (6 bases). CDR1 LGHNA and CDR2 YNFKEQ come from the germline V gene. This CDR3 comprises 17 residues. V was shortened by 0 bases and J by 0 bases, with 14 bases between the two germline ends. The CDR3 spells CASSQDLAGAANYGYTF. In nucleotides, the CDR3 is TGTGCCAGCAGCCAAGATCTGGCAGGGGCGGCTAACTATGGCTACACCTTC.

This chain uses TRBV9 with TRBJ1-2, with 8 bases identical to TRBD1. V trimming: 3 bases; J trimming: 4 bases; junction bases outside the gene matches: 8. This CDR3 has 15 amino acids. Per germline, CDR1 SGDLS and CDR2 YYNGEE. CDR3 sequence (DNA): TGTGCCAGCAGCGCATCAGGGGGCAAGGGCTATGGCTACACCTTC. Translation: CASSASGGKGYGYTF.

The gene calls are TRBV11-3 and TRBJ2-1; 7 bases agree with TRBD1. Germline-derived CDR1 and CDR2 are SGHNT and YENEEA. V gave up 0 bases and J gave up 4 bases; unmatched junction bases: 9. The CDR3 loop spans 17 amino acids. The CDR3 region is CASSLDWGTDIYNEQFF. The CDR3 DNA is TGTGCCAGCAGCTTAGATTGGGGGACAGACATTTACAATGAGCAGTTCTTC.

J is TRBJ2-3 and V is TRBV7-3; 7 bases are a match to TRBD2. V was pared by 2 bases and J by 4 bases, with 0 bases of the junction left unmatched. Looked up from germline, CDR1 is SGHTA and CDR2 is FQGTGA. The CDR3 length is 13 residues. The CDR3 here is CASSLGGADTQYF. In DNA, the CDR3 is TGTGCCAGCAGCTTAGGGGGGGCAGATACGCAGTATTTT.

The V gene is TRBV7-9, the J gene TRBJ1-1, with D perhaps matching TRBD1 (5 bases). This CDR3 spans 13 amino acids. Germline V gene sequence: CDR1 SEHNR, CDR2 FQNEAQ (reference sequence). Between the trimmed V and J ends, which lost 1 base and 8 bases, there was a span of 11 bases. CDR3 nucleotides: TGTGCCAGCAGCTTAGAGGGTAAGGGGGAAGCTTTCTTT. Amino acid sequence: CASSLEGKGEAFF.

Only a few counts were recorded for this clone. This chain joins TRBV30 and TRBJ1-1; 11 nucleotides agree with TRBD1. Germline CDR1 GTSNPN, CDR2 SVGIG (reference sequence). Trimming at V came to 3 bases and at J to 3 bases, leaving 12 bases not matched to a gene. This CDR3 contains 17 residues. The CDR3 protein is CAWSADRGPSYDTEAFF. The CDR3 nucleotides read TGTGCCTGGAGCGCGGACAGGGGGCCGAGTTACGACACTGAAGCTTTCTTT.

This clone was counted only a few times. The V gene is TRBV10-3, the J gene TRBJ1-2; possibly TRBD1 for D (6 bases). Trimming cost V 4 bases and J 8 bases, with 14 bases left between them. Germline V gene sequence: CDR1 ENHRY, CDR2 SYGVKD. There are 13 residues in the CDR3. CDR3 loop: CAISVKTGNGYTF. In DNA, the CDR3 is TGTGCCATCAGTGTGAAAACAGGGAACGGCTACACCTTC.

V usage is TRBV28 and J usage is TRBJ2-3; 9 bases match TRBD2. Unmatched junction bases numbered 5, after V lost 3 bases and J lost 1 base. This CDR3 contains 16 residues. The germline gives CDR1 MDHEN, CDR2 SYDVKM. The CDR3 DNA sequence: TGTGCCAGCAGTTTTCGGTCTAGCGGGGGCACAGATACGCAGTATTTT. Translation gives CASSFRSSGGTDTQYF.

This sequence joins TRBV5-1 and TRBJ2-2; the D gene is possibly TRBD1 (6 bases). V lost 0 bases and J lost 1, with 7 bases in between. Germline values: CDR1 SGHRS, CDR2 YFSETQ. The CDR3 length is 15 residues. The CDR3: CASSLGQENTGELFF. CDR3 DNA: TGCGCCAGCAGCTTGGGACAGGAGAACACCGGGGAGCTGTTTTTT. The whole variable domain, remainder taken from reference TRBV5-1 and TRBJ2-2, is KAGVTQTPRYLIKTRGQQVTLSCSPISGHRSVSWYQQTPGQGLQFLFEYFSETQRNKGNFPGRFSGRQFSNSRSEMNVSTLELGDSALYLCASSLGQENTGELFFGEGSRLTVL.

CDR3 in amino acids: CATSRLHRNNQPQHF. DNA for the CDR3: TGTGCCACCAGCAGACTCCACAGGAACAATCAGCCCCAGCATTTT. The V and J genes are TRBV15 and TRBJ1-5; maybe TRBD1 (5 bases). The CDR3 extends over 15 amino acids. V lost 2 bases and J 3 bases, leaving 11 bases between the germline ends. Germline lookup yields CDR1 LNHNV and CDR2 YYDKDF (reference sequence).

Notes on this clone: The same CDR3 is also encoded by other DNA sequences in this sample. The chain joins TRBV5-1 to TRBJ2-5, with D perhaps TRBD1 (6 bases). This CDR3 is built from 14 residues. V was clipped by 4 bases and J by 2 bases, with 12 bases between them. Germline-derived CDR1 and CDR2 are SGHRS and YFSETQ. CDR3 nucleotides: TGCGCCAGCAGCCCGGGGACATCACAAGAGACCCAGTACTTC. Amino acids: CASSPGTSQETQYF.

This chain links TRBV2 with TRBJ2-5, with 8 bases lining up with TRBD1. This CDR3 has 13 amino acids. Germline CDR1 SNHLY, CDR2 FYNNEI. V lost 6 bases and J lost 10; bases outside the gene matches: 10. Here the CDR3 DNA reads TGTGCCAGCAGAGGGACAGGCGGAGTGGACCAGTACTTC. Amino acids: CASRGTGGVDQYF. Using reference TRBV2 and TRBJ2-5 for the parts outside the CDR3, the full variable domain is EPEVTQTPSHQVTQMGQEVILRCVPISNHLYFYWYRQILGQKVEFLVSFYNNEISEKSEIFDDQFSVERPDGSNFTLKIRSTKLEDSAMYFCASRGTGGVDQYFGPGTRLLVL.